The subject of this entry is one T cell receptor beta chain. This clone is categorized as medium-sized (0.01 to 0.1%). Its antigen is currently not known. Base qualities are missing; no much larger clone stands one base away. V is cut back by 2 bases and J by 4 bases, with 5 bases in the junction unmatched. Inclusive of the bounding cysteine and phenylalanine, the CDR3 is 16 residues long. Only the CDR3 region is kept as DNA, spanning 48 bases read in frame from base 1. The germline V gene specifies MDHEN as CDR1 and SYDVKM as CDR2. For TCR beta library preparation, roughly 2 micrograms of genomic DNA were extracted from the cryopreserved PBMCs. Longitudinal blood samples from CLL patients on ibrutinib monotherapy were analyzed using high-throughput TCR beta sequencing. The patients took part in an open-label, single-center phase 2 trial of ibrutinib monotherapy. Each clonotype received, on average, approximately 9.9x coverage in deep resolution sequencing performed on a MiSeq, where the target depth lay between 1 in 1 million and 1 in 200,000 T cells. The immunoSEQ hsTCRB Kit was used to generate TCR beta libraries. In the source study's methods: Data were analyzed with ImmunoSEQ Data Assistant and ImmunoSEQ Analyzer, with V, D and J genes assigned per IMGT definitions. Clonality, with values ranging from 0 to 1, was calculated as one minus the normalized Shannon entropy of productive rearrangement frequencies. Public clonotype analysis was restricted to overrepresented clonotypes comprising at least 0.05% of each patient's repertoire. Repertoires from thirteen age-matched healthy donors in immuneACCESS were used as clonality controls. TCRdb took this table from immuneACCESS and kept in-frame rearrangements with V and J called. Such tables lack part of the clones; where checked against another copy, unresolved V genes explain under half of the gap, and the rest is unexplained. D and trimming come from the DNA, and the V and J calls and clone size come from that table. Present in this sample are approximately 12,000 clones, 60% to 80% of which were seen just once. Together, the top ten hold over 25% of the sample.

This entry belongs to a study of cytotoxic CD8 clonotypes in ibrutinib-treated CLL (dated by TCRdb to the early 2020s). In the study overall: In this cohort, more than 14 patients were treatment-naive and 11 to 12 were relapsed/refractory, while 17 to 18 had unmutated IGHV. Partial responses were observed in 24 patients and complete responses in 2; after a median follow-up of around 68 months, remission was maintained in 15 or so patients and progression was observed in about twelve. Response samples were obtained after a median of roughly eleven months of treatment, with a range of roughly 6 to 40 months. An average of roughly 250,000 productive templates and 94,082 productive rearrangements was obtained per sample. Of the approximately 86 participants in the trial, about two dozen had longitudinal samples available. Cryopreserved peripheral blood mononuclear cells were obtained before treatment, at response, and at either sustained remission or disease progression. Overall study outcomes, separate from this receptor: Lymph node repertoires were not examined, and the timing of sampling was not matched between patients in sustained remission and those whose disease progressed. Baseline clonality exceeded that of age-matched healthy donors and correlated strongly with circulating CD8+ T-cell counts. Clonality rose at ibrutinib response, remained stable during sustained remission, and dropped back toward baseline at progression. Public clonotypes were found to be uncommon and were observed to contract or remain stable during treatment; the increase in clonality was shown to reflect expansion of private clonotypes at ibrutinib response.

This sequence uses TRBV28 and TRBJ1-5, and TRBD1 aligns with 10 junction nucleotides. This sample comprised PBMCs, obtained before ibrutinib treatment. The origin of this receptor is a human donor with chronic lymphocytic leukemia. CDR3 loop: CASSLEGQGRNQPQHF. The bases read TGTGCCAGCAGTTTAGAGGGACAGGGGAGGAATCAGCCCCAGCATTTT.